Each of the 2 T cell receptor beta chains below was sequenced from the same sample in a study of patients and donors after allogeneic stem cell transplantation (TCRdb year 2020). The library was prepared using RT-PCR. The sequencer was a NextSeq 550. TCRdb reanalyzed the raw reads on its own, using fastp at Q25 for trimming and MiXCR for clone calling, and kept in-frame beta chains. Each entry merges the rows of one CDR3 protein and shows their most common DNA and genes. For this sample the table gives roughly 960,000 distinct CDR3 sequences, of which more than 15% were detected only once. Of the sample, around 5.5% falls within the top ten clones. Sequences were obtained from blood, either unsorted or a sorted T cell fraction (not recorded which). These receptors all come from a human donor who was either an allogeneic HSCT recipient or a stem cell or donor lymphocyte infusion donor (not recorded which). It is not recorded whose cells these are; they may come from a transplant donor.

The rearrangement links TRBV12-3 or TRBV12-4 to TRBJ1-1; D gene unclear. Trimming cost V 1 base and J 5 bases, with 20 bases left between them. This CDR3 contains 17 residues. DNA of the CDR3: TGTGCCAGCAGTTTAGGAGGGATGGGCCCCGGACGAACTGAAGCTTTCTTT. Amino acids: CASSLGGMGPGRTEAFF.

The CDR3 coding sequence is TGTGCCGTTCAAGCAGGGCGCCTCTACAATGAGCAGTTCTTC. Amino acids: CAVQAGRLYNEQFF. The chain couples TRBV2 to TRBJ2-1; tentatively, D is TRBD1 (5 bases). This CDR3 is 14 amino acids long. Germline V gene lookup returns CDR1 SNHLY and CDR2 FYNNEI. V shed 11 bases and J shed 3 bases, with 17 bases lying between them. Filled out from reference TRBV2 and TRBJ2-1, the complete variable domain reads EPEVTQTPSHQVTQMGQEVILRCVPISNHLYFYWYRQILGQKVEFLVSFYNNEISEKSEIFDDQFSVERPDGSNFTLKIRSTKLEDSAMYFCAVQAGRLYNEQFFGPGTRLTVL.